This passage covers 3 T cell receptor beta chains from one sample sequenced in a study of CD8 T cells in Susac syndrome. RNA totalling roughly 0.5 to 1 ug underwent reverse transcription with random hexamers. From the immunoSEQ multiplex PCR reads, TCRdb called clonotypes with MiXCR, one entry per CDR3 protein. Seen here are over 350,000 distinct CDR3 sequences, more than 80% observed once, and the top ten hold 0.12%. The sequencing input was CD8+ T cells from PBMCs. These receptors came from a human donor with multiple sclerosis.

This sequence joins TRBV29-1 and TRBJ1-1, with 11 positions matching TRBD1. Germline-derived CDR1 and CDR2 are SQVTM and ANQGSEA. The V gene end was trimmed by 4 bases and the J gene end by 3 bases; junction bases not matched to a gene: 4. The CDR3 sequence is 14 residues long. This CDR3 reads CSVAGQGADTEAFF. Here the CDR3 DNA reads TGCAGCGTTGCAGGACAGGGGGCTGACACTGAAGCTTTCTTT.

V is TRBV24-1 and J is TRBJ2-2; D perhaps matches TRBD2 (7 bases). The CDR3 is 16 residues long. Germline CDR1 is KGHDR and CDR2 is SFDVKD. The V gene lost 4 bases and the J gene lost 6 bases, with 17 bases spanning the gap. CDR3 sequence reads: CATSDSGGASAGELFF. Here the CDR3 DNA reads TGTGCCACCAGTGACTCTGGGGGGGCGTCGGCCGGGGAGCTGTTTTTT.

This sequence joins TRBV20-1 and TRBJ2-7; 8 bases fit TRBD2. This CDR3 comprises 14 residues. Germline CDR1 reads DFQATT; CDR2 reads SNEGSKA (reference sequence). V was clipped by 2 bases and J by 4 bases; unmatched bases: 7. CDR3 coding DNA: TGCAGTGCTAGATCCCAGCGGGAGATGTACGAGCAGTACTTC. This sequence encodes CSARSQREMYEQYF.